The source of this T cell receptor (beta chain) is a study of T cell responses to AZD1222 COVID-19 vaccine. The assay was immunoSEQ multiplex PCR, and TCRdb's table has in-frame clones only and misses some. The profile shows around 120,000 clones, around 89% of them singletons. With regard to this clone: Its antigen is currently unknown.

Trimming stripped 2 bases from V and 8 bases from J, with 19 bases between. The CDR3 contains 16 residues. The germline gives CDR1 LGHDT, CDR2 YNNKEL (reference sequence). Findings of the study overall: The number of AZD1222 recipients seropositive at baseline was only six. Clonal diversity was possibly underestimated; the donors were predominantly white British and more often female.

This rearrangement joins TRBV3-1 (or the pseudogene TRBV3-2) to TRBJ2-1; D gene unclear. This sequence was found in an adult who received the AZD1222 COVID-19 vaccine. Sequences were derived from peripheral blood, sampled 28 days after the second AZD1222 dose. The CDR3: CASSQLLAPPGDEQFF. Written as DNA, the CDR3 is TGTGCCAGCAGCCAACTCTTGGCTCCCCCAGGAGATGAGCAGTTCTTC.